This T cell receptor beta chain was recorded in a study of technical replicates of blood from several donors. Profiling relied on immunoSEQ multiplex PCR, and the TCRdb table lists in-frame clones only, not all of them. The table has about 57,000 clones, approximately 92% seen once; the top ten hold approximately 3.9%. The germline V gene encodes CDR1 LGHNA and CDR2 YSLEER. The CDR3 sequence is 15 residues long. Trimming at V came to 0 bases and at J to 6 bases, leaving 2 bases not matched to a gene. The gene calls are TRBV4-3 and TRBJ2-5; 12 bases fit TRBD2. Sequencing used PBMCs. The TCR comes from a human donor in good health. Some clones in this sample may be carry-over from other donors' samples. The chain's CDR3 is CASSQDLAGGKTQYF. The DNA of the CDR3 is TGCGCCAGCAGCCAAGACCTAGCGGGGGGGAAGACCCAGTACTTC.